A single sample gave rise to the 29 T cell receptor beta chains below, sequenced in a study of tumor-infiltrating lymphocytes in oesophageal squamous cell carcinoma. TCRdb used MiXCR to reprocess the PCR reads, holding one entry per CDR3 protein. There are about 13,000 distinct CDR3 sequences in the sample; roughly 51% occur only once, and about 12% lies in the top ten. The sequenced material came from blood. The receptors here all came from a female donor with esophageal squamous cell carcinoma.

The chain couples TRBV7-3 to TRBJ2-7; TRBD1 agrees at 7 bases. V lost 3 bases to trimming and J lost 2 bases; unmatched junction nucleotides: 4. This CDR3 has 14 residues. CDR1 is SGHTA and CDR2 is FQGTGA in the germline V gene. The CDR3 DNA follows: TGTGCCAGCAGCTTGACCGGGACAGCCTACGAGCAGTACTTC. It yields the protein CASSLTGTAYEQYF.

The chain employs TRBV7-4 and TRBJ2-3; no clear D. Germline assignment: CDR1 SGHVT and CDR2 SQSDAQ. The CDR3 has 12 amino acids. V shed 5 bases and J shed 4 bases, with 7 bases lying between them. CDR3 in amino acids: CASSGKADTQYF. The CDR3 nucleotides read TGTGCCAGCAGCGGGAAAGCAGATACGCAGTATTTT. Using reference TRBV7-4 and TRBJ2-3 for the parts outside the CDR3, the full variable domain is GAGVSQSPRYKVAKRGRDVALRCDSISGHVTLYWYRQTLGQGSEVLTYSQSDAQRDKSGRPSGRFSAERPERSVSTLKIQRTEQGDSAVYLCASSGKADTQYFGPGTRLTVL.

The rearrangement uses TRBV13 and TRBJ2-1; no definite D call. The CDR3 length is 13 residues. Deletions cut 3 bases from V and 6 bases from J, with 9 bases between. Germline values: CDR1 PRHDT, CDR2 FYEKMQ (reference sequence). The CDR3 region is CASSLTGTNEQFF. CDR3 DNA: TGTGCCAGCAGCTTGACTGGTACCAATGAGCAGTTCTTC.

This clonotype is categorized as medium-sized. The rearrangement joins TRBV5-4 to TRBJ2-1, with a weak D call TRBD2 (6 bases). Trimming took 5 bases from V and 6 from J, leaving 15 bases between them. Germline assignment: CDR1 SGHNT and CDR2 YYREEE (reference sequence). The CDR3 is made up of 14 amino acids. The CDR3 reads CASSPGPGSNEQFF. The CDR3 DNA reads as TGTGCCAGCAGTCCCGGTCCCGGGAGCAATGAGCAGTTCTTC.

The chain recombines TRBV7-2 with TRBJ2-4; D not resolved. Judging by the DNA end, TRBJ2-1 fits better; the J call may be wrong. Germline V gene lookup returns CDR1 SGHTA and CDR2 FQGNSA. The length of the CDR3 is 13 residues. The CDR3 DNA reads as TGTGCCAGCAGCTTAGGGCTTTTGGATGAGCAGTTCTTC. It translates to CASSLGLLDEQFF.

This chain uses TRBV7-2 with TRBJ2-1; the match to TRBD2 covers 13 bases. Gene TRBJ2-5 matches the end of the DNA better, so the J call may be wrong. Germline assignment: CDR1 SGHTA and CDR2 FQGNSA. The CDR3 spans 16 residues. This CDR3 reads CASSLELAGGDETQYF. CDR3 in DNA: TGTGCCAGCAGCTTAGAACTAGCGGGAGGGGATGAGACCCAGTACTTC.

The genes are TRBV2 and TRBJ2-5, with D possibly being TRBD1 (6 bases). Germline CDR1 is SNHLY and CDR2 is FYNNEI. V lost 4 bases, J lost 1 base, and 13 bases lay in between. The CDR3 runs 15 residues. The CDR3 DNA follows: TGTGCCAGCAGTGGAGGTTGGACAGCCCAAGAGACCCAGTACTTC. Amino acid sequence: CASSGGWTAQETQYF.

This clonotype is labeled medium-sized. The chain recombines TRBV6-1 with TRBJ1-1; 10 bases match TRBD1. Trimming removed 5 bases from V and 4 bases from J; junction bases left unmatched: 13. CDR1 and CDR2 from the germline V gene are MNHNS and SASEGT. This CDR3 region has 17 residues. The CDR3 region has the DNA TGTGCCAGCAGTCAAGGACAGGGGGGTCGATTGGGCACTGAAGCTTTCTTT. It encodes CASSQGQGGRLGTEAFF.

This clonotype was counted only a few times. J is TRBJ2-3 and V is TRBV7-6; no clear D. The germline CDR1 and CDR2 sequences are SGHVS and FNYEAQ. V lost 3 bases and J lost 1, with 5 bases in between. There are 13 residues in the CDR3. This chain's CDR3 is CASSFGGTDTQYF. In DNA form, the CDR3 reads TGTGCCAGCAGCTTCGGAGGCACAGATACGCAGTATTTT.

This clonotype was counted at least ten times. The chain joins TRBV28 to TRBJ2-7, with 8 bases fitting TRBD2. The CDR3 extends over 16 amino acids. V dropped 6 bases and J dropped 7; count of bases not matched to a gene: 17. The V gene's germline CDR1 is MDHEN and CDR2 SYDVKM. The CDR3 loop is CASRTLSGTGYNEQYF. For the CDR3, the DNA is TGTGCCAGCAGAACCCTTAGCGGGACTGGGTACAATGAGCAGTACTTC.

This clonotype appeared many times. The V and J genes are TRBV6-5 and TRBJ1-5; the D gene is possibly TRBD1 (5 bases). Between the trimmed V and J ends, which lost 0 bases and 7 bases, there was a span of 13 bases. CDR3 size: 15 residues. The germline V gene has CDR1 MNHEY and CDR2 SVGAGI. This CDR3 reads CASSYSSGRRQPQHF. In DNA, the CDR3 is TGTGCCAGCAGTTACTCGTCAGGGCGACGCCAGCCCCAGCATTTT.

This clonotype has just one count. The V and J genes are TRBV6-5 and TRBJ2-6; D is uncertain. The CDR3 has 16 amino acids. Germline V CDR1 and CDR2: MNHEY, SVGAGI. V was pared by 1 base and J by 0 bases, with 7 bases between. CDR3 residues: CASSYLRVSGANVLTF. The CDR3 bases are TGTGCCAGCAGTTACTTAAGGGTCTCTGGGGCCAACGTCCTGACTTTC.

This chain joins TRBV10-3 and TRBJ2-5; 16 bases are a match to TRBD2. Germline V gene lookup returns CDR1 ENHRY and CDR2 SYGVKD. This CDR3 has 17 amino acids. The V and J ends lost 3 bases and 5 bases, in that order; junction bases with no gene match: 6. The CDR3 coding sequence is TGTGCCATCAGTGATGGGACTAGCGGGAGGGCCGGCGAGACCCAGTACTTC. Translating gives CAISDGTSGRAGETQYF.

This chain uses TRBV28 with TRBJ1-2; the D is unclear. The CDR3 totals 14 residues. Trimming removed 2 bases at V and 4 bases at J, with 11 bases between. Looked up from germline, CDR1 is MDHEN and CDR2 is SYDVKM. The CDR3 is CASSLGVPSYGYTF. The DNA of the CDR3 is TGTGCCAGCAGTTTAGGGGTGCCCTCCTATGGCTACACCTTC.

Points on this clonotype: The final CDR3 position lacks the conserved phenylalanine or tryptophan, pointing to a likely read error. The DNA is omitted, as the CDR3 cannot be located on it reliably, and the CDR3 follows TCRdb's listing. This chain links TRBV6-1 with TRBJ2-1; the table gives TRBD2 as D, unverified against the DNA. Per the germline V gene, CDR1 is MNHNS and CDR2 is SASEGT. Ends included, the CDR3 has 15 residues. The CDR3 sequence is CASSEQNNSPLHFGN.

The rearrangement uses TRBV6-1 and TRBJ2-1; 9 bases align to TRBD1. The J call is in doubt because the DNA end fits TRBJ2-7 better. This CDR3 comprises 14 residues. Germline values: CDR1 MNHNS, CDR2 SASEGT. Here the CDR3 reads CASNGQGSAYEQYF. CDR3 nucleotides: TGTGCCAGCAATGGACAGGGGAGCGCCTACGAGCAGTACTTC.

The V and J genes are TRBV12-3 or TRBV12-4 and TRBJ2-6; 7 bases map to TRBD1. The end of the DNA aligns better with TRBJ2-7, so the J call may be wrong. The CDR3 has 18 residues. In DNA form, the CDR3 reads TGTGCCAGCAGCTTATTGGGACAGAGCCACATACTTCCCTACGAGCAGTACTTC. This sequence encodes CASSLLGQSHILPYEQYF.

Relative to its sample, this clonotype is medium-sized (0.01 to 0.1%). The chain uses TRBV6-1 and TRBJ2-1; 10 positions match TRBD1. The germline gives CDR1 MNHNS, CDR2 SASEGT. The CDR3 extends over 14 amino acids. Trimming took 7 bases from V and 5 from J; bases not matched to a gene: 5. The DNA for the CDR3 is TGTGCCAGCACCCGGGACAGGGGAAACAATGAGCAGTTCTTC. This codes for CASTRDRGNNEQFF.

CDR3 sequence reads: CASSRGPGTYEQYF. The DNA of the CDR3 is TGTGCCAGCAGCCGGGGGCCCGGTACCTACGAGCAGTACTTC. The chain is built from TRBV12-3 or TRBV12-4 and TRBJ2-1; TRBD1 or TRBD2 may be the D gene (6 bases each). The J call may be faulty, since TRBJ2-7 better matches the DNA end. The CDR3 is made up of 14 amino acids.

This clonotype has ten or more counts. This chain links TRBV18 with TRBJ1-1, with TRBD1 matching 9 bases. The CDR3 spans 12 residues. The trim removed 11 bases at V and 5 bases at J, leaving 6 bases unmatched. Germline values: CDR1 KGHSH, CDR2 LQKENI. CDR3 DNA sequence: TGTGCCGCGACGACAGGGGGAACTGAAGCTTTCTTT. The encoded protein is CAATTGGTEAFF.

The V and J genes are TRBV7-2 and TRBJ1-1; TRBD1 is a possible D gene (5 bases). CDR1 and CDR2 from the germline V gene are SGHTA and FQGNSA. The CDR3 loop spans 13 amino acids. The V end lost 6 bases, the J end lost 5 bases, and 13 bases lay between the germline ends. The CDR3, as DNA: TGTGCCAGCAGTCGGTGGGGGGAAACTGAAGCTTTCTTT. As protein: CASSRWGETEAFF. The full variable domain, its missing parts supplied by reference TRBV7-2 and TRBJ1-1, is GAGVSQSPSNKVTEKGKDVELRCDPISGHTALYWYRQSLGQGLEFLIYFQGNSAPDKSGLPSDRFSAERTGGSVSTLTIQRTQQEDSAVYLCASSRWGETEAFFGQGTRLTVV.

The genes are TRBV24-1 and TRBJ2-1; no definite D call. The CDR3 covers 16 residues. Germline values: CDR1 KGHDR, CDR2 SFDVKD. Trimming took 0 bases from V and 9 from J, leaving 17 bases between them. For the CDR3, the DNA is TGTGCCACCAGTGATTTGCGACCTTCTACCCCAGGTGAGCAGTTCTTC. Its translation: CATSDLRPSTPGEQFF.

V is TRBV6-5 and J is TRBJ2-3, with D possibly TRBD1 on 5 matching bases. With the DNA end fitting TRBJ2-1 better, the J assignment may be wrong. The CDR3 length is 15 residues. From germline, CDR1 is MNHEY and CDR2 SVGAGI. The CDR3 DNA sequence: TGTGCCAGCAATCAAGACAGCCCGGGCAGCCAGACCCAGTTCTTC. Its protein product is CASNQDSPGSQTQFF.

The CDR3 sequence is CASKQEGITYGYTF. In DNA form, the CDR3 reads TGTGCCAGCAAACAGGAGGGGATTACCTATGGCTACACCTTC. The chain recombines TRBV12-3 or TRBV12-4 with TRBJ1-2, with D maybe TRBD1 (5 bases). V lost 7 bases and J lost 4, with 16 bases in between. This CDR3 contains 14 residues.

This clonotype occurred a few times. The chain recombines TRBV7-2 with TRBJ1-1; 10 bases are a match to TRBD1. The CDR3 is 13 amino acids. V was clipped by 6 bases and J by 5 bases; unmatched bases: 3. Germline V gene lookup returns CDR1 SGHTA and CDR2 FQGNSA. CDR3 region: CASRRTGGTEAFF. CDR3 nucleotides: TGTGCCAGCAGACGGACAGGGGGGACTGAAGCTTTCTTT.

This clonotype has a handful of counts. This chain links TRBV7-6 with TRBJ2-5, with D hard to call. This CDR3 region has 13 residues. The germline V and J ends were trimmed by 3 bases and 11 bases, with 16 bases remaining between them. Germline-derived CDR1 and CDR2 are SGHVS and FNYEAQ. The CDR3 reads CASSFQSYNEQYF. The CDR3 DNA is TGTGCCAGCAGCTTTCAGTCGTACAATGAGCAGTACTTC.

This clonotype has at least ten counts. The gene calls are TRBV2 and TRBJ1-4; D gene ambiguous. Trimming stripped 1 base from V and 5 bases from J, with 5 bases between. The germline gives CDR1 SNHLY, CDR2 FYNNEI. This CDR3 has 13 amino acids. CDR3 residues: CASSEEENEKLFF. Here the CDR3 DNA reads TGTGCCAGCAGTGAAGAAGAAAATGAAAAACTGTTTTTT. Combining the CDR3 with reference TRBV2 and TRBJ1-4 gives the whole variable domain EPEVTQTPSHQVTQMGQEVILRCVPISNHLYFYWYRQILGQKVEFLVSFYNNEISEKSEIFDDQFSVERPDGSNFTLKIRSTKLEDSAMYFCASSEEENEKLFFGSGTQLSVL.

The chain carries TRBV7-3 and TRBJ2-7; no reliable D call. The CDR3 consists of 14 residues. Germline V gene lookup returns CDR1 SGHTA and CDR2 FQGTGA. Between the trimmed V and J ends, which lost 5 bases and 0 bases, there was a span of 11 bases. The CDR3 DNA is TGTGCCAGCAGCCCCGGTTACCCCTCCTACGAGCAGTACTTC. Its protein product is CASSPGYPSYEQYF.

This chain connects TRBV6-8 to TRBJ2-7, with 7 nucleotides matching TRBD2. The last part of the DNA fits TRBJ2-1 better; the J call may be wrong. Per germline, CDR1 MNHGY and CDR2 SAAAGT. This CDR3 region has 16 residues. The CDR3 sequence: CASSKGLQSSYNEQFF. CDR3 in DNA: TGTGCCAGCAGTAAGGGACTACAGAGCTCCTACAATGAGCAGTTCTTC.